Listed below are T cell receptor beta chains from one sample, sequenced in a study of shared clonotypes between healthy human individuals. Profiled with immunoSEQ multiplex PCR; TCRdb holds only in-frame clones, not every one. The sample has around 2.1 million clones, under 97% seen once. The sequenced material came from naive CD4+ T cells sorted from blood. These receptors were collected from a man younger than 35 in good health. CDR3s include the opening cysteine and the closing phenylalanine or tryptophan.

v_gene	j_gene	CDR3aa
TRBV5-1	TRBJ2-1	CASSLAPSGRANEQFF
TRBV6-1	TRBJ2-7	CASSIDRFLYEQYF
TRBV7-2	TRBJ1-4	CASSFSTGALFF
TRBV27	TRBJ2-7	CASRPRAGAYEQYF
TRBV19	TRBJ2-7	CASSTVAQTYEQYF
TRBV18	TRBJ1-1	CASSLYTGDLNTEAFF
TRBV5-4	TRBJ2-2	CASSRGQSIAGELFF
TRBV5-6	TRBJ1-1	CASSRPGGTEAFF
TRBV19	TRBJ1-6	CASSIGDREYSPLHF
TRBV5-1	TRBJ1-2	CASSLDGANYGYTF
TRBV10-3	TRBJ1-1	CAISVGAPNTEAFF
TRBV30	TRBJ2-1	CAWNLDRGGREQFF
TRBV25-1	TRBJ1-6	CASSPLDRDNSPLHF
TRBV6-1	TRBJ1-2	CASRRQGNVYGYTF
TRBV30	TRBJ1-2	CALELGYTF
TRBV5-6	TRBJ2-2	CASSSYFERRNTGELFF